Following are 20 T cell receptor beta chains from one sample sequenced in a study of blood T cells in healthy people across ages. The second PCR ran roughly 7 to 12 cycles with a sample-barcoded 5' primer and J-beta primers. In TCRdb, the 5' RACE reads were re-called with MiXCR into one record per CDR3 protein. The table has about 1.5 million distinct CDR3 sequences, about 45% seen once. Source material: blood. The receptors were sampled from a woman younger than 30 in good health.

This chain links TRBV12-3 or TRBV12-4 with TRBJ2-1; the D is unclear. CDR3 length: 14 amino acids. The V gene lost 10 bases and the J gene lost 3 bases, with 16 bases spanning the gap. The CDR3 spells CATSRARDYNEQFF. CDR3 nucleotides: TGTGCCACCTCTAGAGCGAGAGACTACAATGAGCAGTTCTTC.

This clonotype came up a few times. The chain has TRBV3-1 and TRBJ1-6, with D tentatively TRBD1 (6 bases). Trimming took 4 bases from V and 12 from J, leaving 13 bases between them. The V gene's germline CDR1 is LGHDT and CDR2 YNNKEL (reference sequence). The CDR3 contains 13 residues. The CDR3 region has the DNA TGTGCCAGCAGCCCTCAAGGGGGGGGACCCCTCCACTTT. Protein: CASSPQGGGPLHF.

A few counts support this clonotype. The chain employs TRBV20-1 and TRBJ2-3; no firm D call. V lost 1 base and J lost 2, with 7 bases in between. This CDR3 spans 13 amino acids. Looked up from germline, CDR1 is DFQATT and CDR2 is SNEGSKA (reference sequence). Here the CDR3 reads CSARGSVTDTQYF. The CDR3 DNA follows: TGCAGTGCTAGAGGCAGTGTCACAGATACGCAGTATTTT.

This chain links TRBV14 with TRBJ2-6; D is undetermined. The V and J ends lost 4 bases and 0 bases respectively, with 10 bases between them. CDR3 length: 16 residues. The germline V gene has CDR1 SGHDN and CDR2 FVKESK. CDR3 bases: TGTGCCAGCAGCCCCAGGTTCCGCTCTGGGGCCAACGTCCTGACTTTC. The encoded protein is CASSPRFRSGANVLTF.

This sequence joins TRBV2 and TRBJ2-7; D perhaps matches TRBD1 (6 bases). Germline CDR1 is SNHLY and CDR2 is FYNNEI. V lost 8 bases and J 1 base, leaving 9 bases between the germline ends. The CDR3 totals 12 residues. CDR3 DNA sequence: TGTGCCAGCGCCGGGACATCCTACGAGCAGTACTTC. It is translated as CASAGTSYEQYF.

The chain has TRBV19 and TRBJ2-1, with a tentative D call TRBD1 (5 bases). The germline CDR1 and CDR2 sequences are LNHDA and SQIVND (reference sequence). The CDR3 covers 15 residues. V was trimmed by 1 base and J by 8 bases, leaving 15 bases between them. The CDR3 loop is CASSIGRAPLDEQFF. CDR3 nucleotide sequence: TGTGCCAGTAGTATAGGCAGGGCCCCTCTGGATGAGCAGTTCTTC.

The genes are TRBV9 and TRBJ1-2, with D unclear. CDR1 and CDR2 (germline): SGDLS, YYNGEE. This CDR3 region has 14 residues. The V and J ends lost 3 bases and 8 bases respectively, with 17 bases between them. CDR3 bases: TGTGCCAGCAGCGAAAATTGGGGAATTGGCGGCTACACCTTC. The encoded protein is CASSENWGIGGYTF.

This clonotype was detected ten times or more. This sequence joins TRBV27 and TRBJ2-1; TRBD2 aligns across 11 bases. Germline V lookup: CDR1 MNHEY, CDR2 SMNVEV (reference sequence). The CDR3 contains 15 residues. J gave up 4 bases and V 5 bases, and 4 bases lay outside the gene matches. The chain's CDR3 is CASSGGTSGYNEQFF. The CDR3, as DNA: TGTGCCAGCAGTGGAGGGACTAGCGGTTACAATGAGCAGTTCTTC.

This clonotype was found a few times. The chain uses TRBV6-5 and TRBJ1-5; possible D gene TRBD1, 5 bases. Trimming removed 5 bases at V and 3 bases at J, with 14 bases between. This CDR3 contains 15 residues. Germline V gene sequence: CDR1 MNHEY, CDR2 SVGAGI. CDR3 region: CASSQLGRNNQPQHF. The CDR3 nucleotides are TGTGCCAGCAGTCAACTGGGACGGAACAATCAGCCCCAGCATTTT.

To note about this clonotype: With a much larger clone just one base away, this may be a read error. This sequence joins TRBV20-1 and TRBJ1-2; perhaps TRBD1 as D (5 bases). Trimming took 2 bases from V and 3 from J, leaving 13 bases between them. Germline lookup yields CDR1 DFQATT and CDR2 SNEGSKA (reference sequence). The length of the CDR3 is 14 residues. The CDR3 protein is CSARTNRIDYGYTF. The CDR3 bases are TGCAGTGCTAGAACCAACAGGATCGACTATGGCTACACCTTC.

V gene TRBV30 combines with J gene TRBJ2-3, with TRBD2 matching 8 bases. V lost 3 bases, J lost 2 bases, and 4 bases stayed unmatched. CDR1 GTSNPN and CDR2 SVGIG come from the germline V gene (reference sequence). The CDR3 spans 14 residues. The CDR3, as DNA: TGTGCCTGGAGCGGACTAGCCTACACAGATACGCAGTATTTT. It is translated as CAWSGLAYTDTQYF.

The chain uses TRBV7-2 and TRBJ2-1, with 8 bases aligning to TRBD2. The CDR3 totals 16 residues. Germline values: CDR1 SGHTA, CDR2 FQGNSA. The V segment lost 5 bases and the J segment 7 bases; nucleotides outside the gene matches: 13. The DNA for the CDR3 is TGTGCCAGCAGCCCCCCGGGACGAGCGGGAGAGAATGAGCAGTTCTTC. Translation: CASSPPGRAGENEQFF.

This clonotype showed up just a few times. V usage is TRBV5-6 and J usage is TRBJ2-6, with unresolved D. Germline-derived CDR1 and CDR2 are SGHDT and YYEEEE. The ends were cut back, 2 bases at V and 0 bases at J, with 6 bases in the middle. This CDR3 is built from 15 residues. The chain's CDR3 is CASSFTASGANVLTF. The CDR3 DNA sequence: TGTGCCAGCAGCTTCACAGCCTCTGGGGCCAACGTCCTGACTTTC.

This chain links TRBV3-1 with TRBJ1-2; no clear D. Trimming took off 3 bases at V and 3 bases at J, with 14 bases between the two ends. CDR1 and CDR2 from the germline V gene are LGHDT and YNNKEL (reference sequence). The CDR3 has 15 amino acids. CDR3 protein: CASSHGITPYYGYTF. The DNA for the CDR3 is TGTGCCAGCAGCCATGGGATCACCCCCTACTATGGCTACACCTTC.

This chain joins TRBV10-3 and TRBJ2-5; D might be TRBD1 (5 bases). V gave up 3 bases and J gave up 3 bases, with 8 bases separating them. The CDR3 runs 13 residues. Germline-derived CDR1 and CDR2 are ENHRY and SYGVKD. CDR3 nucleotide sequence: TGTGCCATCAGTGAACCGGACAAAGAGACCCAGTACTTC. Its translation: CAISEPDKETQYF.

This clonotype showed up just a few times. For the CDR3, the DNA is TGTGCCAGCAGTTTGGACAGGGTTAACACCGGGGAGCTGTTTTTT. This sequence encodes CASSLDRVNTGELFF. The V call is TRBV6-5, the J call TRBJ2-2; TRBD1 matches 8 bases. Trimming cost V 4 bases and J 2 bases; bases outside gene matches: 3. The V gene's germline CDR1 is MNHEY and CDR2 SVGAGI. The CDR3 is made up of 15 amino acids.

The CDR3 loop reads CASSFTREGTEAFF. The CDR3 DNA sequence: TGTGCCAGCAGTTTCACCAGGGAGGGCACTGAAGCTTTCTTT. The chain employs TRBV12-3 or TRBV12-4 and TRBJ1-1; tentative D call: TRBD1 (5 bases). V lost 3 bases, J lost 4 bases, and 12 bases lay in between. The CDR3 totals 14 residues.

The CDR3 loop reads CASSLPRGSMNTEAFF. DNA of the CDR3: TGTGCCAGCAGTCTCCCCAGGGGATCAATGAACACTGAAGCTTTCTTT. The chain employs TRBV12-3 or TRBV12-4 and TRBJ1-1, with a tentative D call TRBD1 (6 bases). This CDR3 spans 16 amino acids. V was clipped by 5 bases and J by 0 bases, with 16 bases between them.

DNA for the CDR3: TGTGCCAGCAGCATACCGGGCGGGTTGTACTTC. Protein product: CASSIPGGLYF. The chain carries TRBV7-9 and TRBJ2-5; D is perhaps TRBD2 (5 bases). The CDR3 sequence is 11 residues long. Germline V CDR1 and CDR2: SEHNR, FQNEAQ (reference sequence). The V and J ends lost 5 bases and 13 bases respectively, with 14 bases between them.

The chain combines TRBV12-3 or TRBV12-4 with TRBJ2-5; D is ambiguous. The CDR3 is made up of 13 amino acids. Trimming took off 5 bases at V and 11 bases at J, with 18 bases between the two ends. For the CDR3, the DNA is TGTGCCAGCAGTCCCGGGCTTTACAATGAGCAGTACTTC. This gives the protein CASSPGLYNEQYF.